Listed below are T cell receptor beta chains from one sample, sequenced in a study of regulatory T cells. The data were produced by immunoSEQ multiplex PCR, yet TCRdb's version contains in-frame clones alone and is incomplete. Of 25,000 to 35,000 clones listed, around 93% are singletons. The sequenced sample was conventional CD4+ T cells sorted from blood. The receptor source for this set is a young adult with CD3G deficiency. Each CDR3 is given with its conserved first and last residue. Fields, in order: CDR3 length, J gene, D gene, V gene, clone size, CDR3 DNA, CDR3 protein. D genes are given only for firm matches. Expanded clones are given a class, and other clones once, few, many or no size at all.

17	TRBJ2-2	TRBD1	TRBV5-7	.	TGTGCCAGCAGCCCCAACTCCCCGGGACAGGGAGCGGGGGAGCTGTTTTTT	CASSPNSPGQGAGELFF
15	TRBJ2-7	TRBD1	TRBV7-9	.	TGTGCCAGCAGCACCGGGACAGGGGGCCTCGACGAGCAGTACTTC	CASSTGTGGLDEQYF
14	TRBJ2-7	TRBD2	TRBV5-1	.	TGCGCCAGCAGCCCTGGGGGGGTAGCCTACGAGCAGTACTTC	CASSPGGVAYEQYF
11	TRBJ1-2	.	TRBV30	.	TGTGCCTGGAGTGTAACTGGGGGCTACACCTTC	CAWSVTGGYTF
14	TRBJ2-3	.	TRBV7-9	.	TGTGCCAGCAGCAGGGCCCCGAAGGGGGAGACGCAGTATTTT	CASSRAPKGETQYF
15	TRBJ1-2	.	TRBV19	.	TGTGCCAGTAGTATACGGGCAGGGGCCTTATATGGCTACACCTTC	CASSIRAGALYGYTF
11	TRBJ2-4	.	TRBV27	.	TGTGCCAGCAGTTTACTGGGGCGATGGTACTTC	CASSLLGRWYF
14	TRBJ2-7	.	TRBV5-1	.	TGCGCCAGCAGCTTGGTGGGGTTGTCGGGGGAGCAGTACTTC	CASSLVGLSGEQYF
15	TRBJ1-5	TRBD1	TRBV19	.	TGTGCCAGTAGTCTCGGACAGGGCTTCAATCAGCCCCAGCATTTT	CASSLGQGFNQPQHF
13	TRBJ2-7	.	TRBV6-6	.	TGTGCCAGCAGGGTCTTGGGGGGTTTCGAGCAGTACTTC	CASRVLGGFEQYF
13	TRBJ1-2	.	TRBV10-3	.	TGTGCCATCAGTGAGTCTCCAGGGTATGGCTACACCTTC	CAISESPGYGYTF
15	TRBJ1-5	TRBD1	TRBV28	.	TGTGCCAGCAGTTTTCGGGACAGGGAAAGTCAGCCCCAGCATTTT	CASSFRDRESQPQHF
15	TRBJ1-2	.	TRBV6-1	.	TGTGCCAGCAGTGAGGGATCCGGCTCCCTCTATGGCTACACCTTC	CASSEGSGSLYGYTF
13	TRBJ2-4	.	TRBV19	.	TGTGCCAGTAGTATCTTGCTTGGAGACATTCAGTACTTC	CASSILLGDIQYF
15	TRBJ1-5	.	TRBV6-1	.	TGTGCCAGCAGAGGACAGACTTTTAGCAATCAGCCCCAGCATTTT	CASRGQTFSNQPQHF
14	TRBJ1-5	.	TRBV28	.	TGTGCCAGCAGTTTGGGGATGGCCAATCAGCCCCAGCATTTT	CASSLGMANQPQHF
13	TRBJ2-3	.	TRBV5-1	.	TGCGCCAGCGGCCAACAACAGGGAGATACGCAGTATTTT	CASGQQQGDTQYF
16	TRBJ2-3	TRBD2	TRBV5-1	.	TGCGCCAGCAGCTTCACCGGGACTAGCTTCGCCGATACGCAGTATTTT	CASSFTGTSFADTQYF
14	TRBJ2-3	.	TRBV30	.	TGTGCCTGGACCAGGGACGCCTACACAGATACGCAGTATTTT	CAWTRDAYTDTQYF
14	TRBJ2-7	TRBD1	TRBV6-1	.	TGTGCCAGCGGAAAACAGGGGGCTACGTACGGGCAGTACTTC	CASGKQGATYGQYF
14	TRBJ1-1	.	TRBV28	.	TGTGCCAGCCGACGTGGACAGATTAACACTGAAGCTTTCTTT	CASRRGQINTEAFF
15	TRBJ2-3	TRBD1	TRBV7-9	.	TGTGCCAGCAGCTTAGCGGCACAGGGGAGAGATACGCAGTATTTT	CASSLAAQGRDTQYF
14	TRBJ1-1	.	TRBV7-9	.	TGTGCCAGCAGCTTAGAAGGGGGAAGGTCTGAAGCTTTCTTT	CASSLEGGRSEAFF
16	TRBJ2-7	TRBD1	TRBV28	.	TGTGCCAGCAGTTTTTCTTCCGGGACAGGGCATTACGAGCAGTACTTC	CASSFSSGTGHYEQYF
14	TRBJ2-1	.	TRBV28	.	TGTGCCAGCAGTTTATACGGCAGGGGTAATGAGCAGTTCTTC	CASSLYGRGNEQFF
15	TRBJ1-4	TRBD1	TRBV4-1	few	TGCGCCAGCAGCCTTTCGGACAGGGGACGTGAAAAACTGTTTTTT	CASSLSDRGREKLFF
13	TRBJ2-6	.	TRBV6-1	once	TGTGCCAGCACTTCCTCTGGGGCCAACGTCCTGACTTTC	CASTSSGANVLTF
15	TRBJ2-7	TRBD2	TRBV28	.	TGTGCCAGCAGTCCCGTACTAGCGGGGCGGTACGAGCAGTACTTC	CASSPVLAGRYEQYF
19	TRBJ2-7	TRBD2	TRBV28	.	TGTGCCAGCAGTCCGAGCTCTTCCCCGGGACTAGCGGGAGGATACGAGCAGTACTTC	CASSPSSSPGLAGGYEQYF
13	TRBJ1-1	.	TRBV6-1	once	TGTGCCAGCAGTGTTAGCGGTTTACCGGAAGCTTTCTTT	CASSVSGLPEAFF